Each of the 28 T cell receptor beta chains below was sequenced from the same sample in a study of blood T cells in healthy people across ages. The second PCR ran roughly 7 to 12 cycles with a sample-barcoded 5' primer and J-beta primers. MiXCR was run by TCRdb on the 5' RACE reads, yielding one entry per CDR3 protein. The sample has around 2 million distinct CDR3 sequences, 35% to 50% seen once; the top ten hold approximately 22%. Sequencing input: blood. The receptor set was obtained from a human donor in good health.

The chain links TRBV5-5 to TRBJ1-2; D may be TRBD1 (6 bases). The CDR3 length is 13 residues. From germline, CDR1 is SGHKS and CDR2 YYEKEE (reference sequence). The V end lost 7 bases, the J end lost 3 bases, and 13 bases lay between the germline ends. This CDR3 is CASGTILDYGYTF. The CDR3 region has the DNA TGTGCCAGCGGGACAATCCTAGACTATGGCTACACCTTC.

This clonotype was seen more than once but under ten times. Its ends do not fully match the called genes, so a read error is possible. The gene calls are TRBV7-6 and TRBJ2-5; 10 positions match TRBD1. The J call may be mistaken, given a closer DNA end match to TRBJ2-7. The CDR3 contains 13 residues. The germline V gene encodes CDR1 SGHVS and CDR2 FNYEAQ. The CDR3 reads CVSSGTGVDEQYF. The CDR3 nucleotides read TGTGTCAGCAGCGGGACAGGGGTCGACGAGCAGTACTTC.

This clonotype was recorded at least ten times. The rearrangement uses TRBV25-1 and TRBJ2-3; D unresolved. The CDR3 contains 13 residues. V shed 2 bases and J shed 3 bases, with 6 bases lying between them. Germline lookup yields CDR1 MGHDK and CDR2 SYGVNS. In nucleotides, the CDR3 is TGTGCCAGCAGTGAAGACCCAACAGATACGCAGTATTTT. This encodes CASSEDPTDTQYF.

The chain recombines TRBV7-9 with TRBJ1-2; D is uncertain. The V end lost 5 bases, the J end lost 6 bases, and 19 bases lay between the germline ends. The germline CDR1 and CDR2 sequences are SEHNR and FQNEAQ (reference sequence). This CDR3 is 15 amino acids long. The CDR3 coding sequence is TGTGCCAGCAGCCGAACTGGGCCCGGCGCGGATGGCTACACCTTC. Translation: CASSRTGPGADGYTF.

A few counts support this clonotype. The genes are TRBV29-1 and TRBJ1-2; D unclear. The CDR3 runs 12 residues. Trimming cost V 4 bases and J 3 bases, with 9 bases left between them. Per the germline V gene, CDR1 is SQVTM and CDR2 is ANQGSEA. DNA for the CDR3: TGCAGCGTTGCAGCACAGTACTATGGCTACACCTTC. This sequence encodes CSVAAQYYGYTF.

Remarks on this clonotype: The junction and the germline gene differ at one end; a read error may be behind it. The chain carries TRBV7-9 and TRBJ2-1, with D perhaps matching TRBD1 (9 bases). This CDR3 spans 16 amino acids. Germline CDR1 reads SEHNR; CDR2 reads FQNEAQ (reference sequence). The CDR3 DNA follows: TGTGCCAGCGGCTTAGCGGGGACAGGGATCAACAATGAGCAGTTCTTC. Residues: CASGLAGTGINNEQFF.

The chain is built from TRBV7-2 and TRBJ2-1; no clear D gene. Germline V gene data show CDR1 as SGHTA and CDR2 as FQGNSA. This CDR3 comprises 15 residues. The V gene lost 4 bases and the J gene lost 0 bases, with 10 bases spanning the gap. DNA for the CDR3: TGTGCCAGCAGCTCGAGCAGATTCTCCTACAATGAGCAGTTCTTC. Protein: CASSSSRFSYNEQFF.

There are many counts of this clonotype. The chain uses TRBV7-2 and TRBJ2-7; 9 bases match TRBD1. CDR3 size: 14 residues. Germline CDR1 is SGHTA and CDR2 is FQGNSA. The trim removed 5 bases at V and 7 bases at J, leaving 9 bases unmatched. CDR3 nucleotide sequence: TGTGCCAGCAGCGGGACAGGGAACATGTGGGAGCAGTACTTC. Its translation: CASSGTGNMWEQYF.

The rearrangement links TRBV4-1 to TRBJ2-7, with D possibly being TRBD1 (5 bases). Germline CDR1 and CDR2: MGHRA and YSYEKL. Trimming took off 0 bases at V and 6 bases at J, with 18 bases between the two ends. The CDR3 loop spans 16 amino acids. CDR3 coding DNA: TGCGCCAGCAGCCAAGATCAGGGAAGCCCCCCGACCGAGCAGTACTTC. Protein product: CASSQDQGSPPTEQYF.

This clonotype was seen a single time. The V call is TRBV10-3, the J call TRBJ2-7, with TRBD2 as a possible D gene (7 bases). The germline V gene encodes CDR1 ENHRY and CDR2 SYGVKD. The CDR3 contains 17 residues. Trimming took 0 bases from V and 10 from J, leaving 25 bases between them. In DNA form, the CDR3 reads TGTGCCATCAGTGAGTCGATCGGATCCAGCGGAGGGGGGGATCAGTACTTC. It yields the protein CAISESIGSSGGGDQYF.

This clonotype came up a few times. The chain employs TRBV29-1 and TRBJ1-2; 9 nucleotides agree with TRBD1. Germline V gene sequence: CDR1 SQVTM, CDR2 ANQGSEA. V lost 6 bases, J lost 4 bases, and 6 bases stayed unmatched. This CDR3 has 13 residues. CDR3 amino acids: CSVGQGFSYGYTF. CDR3 nucleotides: TGCAGCGTCGGACAGGGGTTCAGCTATGGCTACACCTTC.

V is TRBV29-1 and J is TRBJ2-3; possibly TRBD1 for D (6 bases). CDR1 is SQVTM, CDR2 ANQGSEA, per germline. The CDR3 is made up of 13 amino acids. V was pared by 6 bases and J by 2 bases, with 12 bases between. CDR3 loop: CSVGQRITDTQYF. The DNA of the CDR3 is TGCAGCGTAGGACAGAGAATCACAGATACGCAGTATTTT.

This clonotype has only a few counts. This sequence joins TRBV12-3 or TRBV12-4 and TRBJ2-4, with D uncertain. The CDR3 is 11 residues long. Trimming stripped 5 bases from V and 13 bases from J, with 12 bases between. The CDR3 region is CASSGRHQQYF. The CDR3 DNA follows: TGTGCCAGCAGTGGGCGACATCAGCAGTACTTC.

This clonotype was counted only a few times. The chain couples TRBV7-2 to TRBJ2-7; D not certain. CDR1 SGHTA and CDR2 FQGNSA come from the germline V gene. V lost 1 base, J lost 3 bases, and 10 bases lay in between. The CDR3 consists of 14 residues. The CDR3 DNA reads TGTGCCAGCAGCTTAGAACTTACCGTCTACGAGCAGTACTTC. It codes for CASSLELTVYEQYF.

This clonotype was found a few times. The rearrangement links TRBV9 to TRBJ2-1; D gene ambiguous. Per the germline V gene, CDR1 is SGDLS and CDR2 is YYNGEE. The CDR3 extends over 10 amino acids. Trimming stripped 5 bases from V and 7 bases from J, with 4 bases between. CDR3 coding DNA: TGTGCCAGCAGTGTAAATGAGCAGTTCTTC. Translating it yields CASSVNEQFF.

This clonotype occurred a few times. V is TRBV3-1 and J is TRBJ2-7; D is unresolved. V was clipped by 0 bases and J by 3 bases, with 9 bases between them. The CDR3 sequence is 14 residues long. Germline lookup yields CDR1 LGHDT and CDR2 YNNKEL (reference sequence). The CDR3 nucleotides read TGTGCCAGCAGCCAAGAAGTAGGACGCTACGAGCAGTACTTC. Translation gives CASSQEVGRYEQYF.

The V call is TRBV14, the J call TRBJ2-2, with no clear D. In germline, CDR1 is SGHDN, CDR2 FVKESK. There are 16 residues in the CDR3. Trimming left V 1 base short and J 0 bases short, with 9 bases between. CDR3 loop: CASSQGSSSNTGELFF. In DNA, the CDR3 is TGTGCCAGCAGCCAAGGGTCCAGTTCGAACACCGGGGAGCTGTTTTTT.

Only a few counts were recorded for this clonotype. The rearrangement links TRBV4-3 to TRBJ2-7; D is perhaps TRBD1 (6 bases). Germline values: CDR1 LGHNA, CDR2 YSLEER. The V gene lost 0 bases and the J gene lost 2 bases, with 14 bases spanning the gap. CDR3 length: 16 amino acids. CDR3 coding DNA: TGCGCCAGCAGCCAAGATGACAGGTCAACAACCTACGAGCAGTACTTC. This gives the protein CASSQDDRSTTYEQYF.

V and J are TRBV20-1 and TRBJ1-6; 7 nucleotides match TRBD1. Trimming cost V 2 bases and J 7 bases; bases outside gene matches: 8. Germline assignment: CDR1 DFQATT and CDR2 SNEGSKA (reference sequence). This CDR3 has 15 amino acids. CDR3 sequence: CSARIGGTVNSPLHF. In DNA form, the CDR3 reads TGCAGTGCTAGAATCGGTGGGACAGTGAATTCACCCCTCCACTTT.

This clonotype was observed a handful of times. This CDR3 is CASSPVKTDNIYGYTF. The CDR3 region has the DNA TGTGCCAGCAGTCCCGTTAAGACAGACAACATCTATGGCTACACCTTC. The chain uses TRBV6-6 and TRBJ1-2; a possible D gene is TRBD1 (5 bases). This CDR3 spans 16 amino acids. Germline V CDR1 and CDR2: MNHNY, SVGAGI (reference sequence). V shed 5 bases and J shed 4 bases, with 20 bases lying between them.

This clonotype was picked up one time. One junction end does not reproduce the germline sequence, and a read error may be involved. V usage is TRBV10-3 and J usage is TRBJ1-4; D is unclear. The V gene's germline CDR1 is ENHRY and CDR2 SYGVKD. This CDR3 comprises 13 residues. CDR3 loop: CAISATANGKLFF. CDR3 bases: TGTGCCATCAGTGCCACCGCGAATGGAAAACTGTTTTTT.

This clonotype was seen a few times. This sequence joins TRBV7-3 and TRBJ2-4; D is perhaps TRBD2 (7 bases). The J call is doubtful: the DNA matches TRBJ2-7 better. This CDR3 is 14 amino acids long. The V gene's germline CDR1 is SGHTA and CDR2 FQGTGA. CDR3 loop: CASSRYGGGHEQYF. CDR3 coding DNA: TGTGCCAGCAGCCGGTACGGCGGGGGCCACGAGCAGTACTTC.

This clonotype showed up just once. One end of the junction varies from germline; a read error may be responsible. This sequence joins TRBV19 and TRBJ1-2; 7 nucleotides align to TRBD1. Per the germline V gene, CDR1 is LNHDA and CDR2 is SQIVND (reference sequence). The CDR3 consists of 15 residues. This chain's CDR3 is CASSNGLGQAYGYTF. In DNA, the CDR3 is TGCGCCAGTAGTAACGGGCTCGGACAGGCCTATGGCTACACCTTC.

The J gene is TRBJ2-5, the V gene TRBV7-2, with TRBD2 matching over 9 bases. The V and J ends lost 6 bases and 1 base, in that order; junction bases with no gene match: 6. Germline CDR1 SGHTA, CDR2 FQGNSA. There are 15 residues in the CDR3. CDR3 loop: CASSSLAGIQETQYF. CDR3 sequence (DNA): TGTGCCAGCAGTTCCCTAGCGGGGATCCAAGAGACCCAGTACTTC.

The J gene is TRBJ1-6, the V gene TRBV9; D is unclear. Trimming cost V 4 bases and J 11 bases, with 19 bases left between them. Germline assignment: CDR1 SGDLS and CDR2 YYNGEE. The CDR3 is made up of 15 amino acids. The DNA for the CDR3 is TGTGCCAGCAGCCCGGAGATAGACGGTGTCGCACCCCTCCACTTT. Protein product: CASSPEIDGVAPLHF.

V gene TRBV12-3 or TRBV12-4 combines with J gene TRBJ2-7; a weak D match, TRBD1 (6 bases). V was pared by 6 bases and J by 4 bases, with 19 bases between. CDR3 size: 15 residues. DNA of the CDR3: TGTGCCAGCAGCCATTTGAGGCAACAGGGATACGAGCAGTACTTC. Protein sequence: CASSHLRQQGYEQYF.

This clonotype has a count of ten or more. The chain is built from TRBV6-5 and TRBJ2-3; no firm D call. V gave up 0 bases and J gave up 4 bases, with 8 bases separating them. This CDR3 is 14 amino acids long. Germline assignment: CDR1 MNHEY and CDR2 SVGAGI. Here the CDR3 reads CASSYSLSADTQYF. Here the CDR3 DNA reads TGTGCCAGCAGTTACTCCCTCTCTGCAGATACGCAGTATTTT.

The J gene is TRBJ2-5, the V gene TRBV7-9, with 7 bases matching TRBD1. This CDR3 contains 15 residues. V was clipped by 4 bases and J by 2 bases; unmatched bases: 7. In germline, CDR1 is SEHNR, CDR2 FQNEAQ (reference sequence). The CDR3 coding sequence is TGTGCCAGCAGCTCCCGGGACAGTGAACAAGAGACCCAGTACTTC. Protein sequence: CASSSRDSEQETQYF.